These T cell receptor beta chains were read from a single sample in a study of blood T cell repertoires in COVID-19. Libraries were prepared by immunoSEQ multiplex PCR; TCRdb keeps only in-frame clonotypes and omits some of them. The sample yields 100,000 to 150,000 clones, 69% seen once. The specimen was peripheral blood. These receptor sequences come from a woman in her sixties or seventies with acute or convalescent COVID-19. Both conserved end residues are part of each CDR3. Each record gives: V gene, clone size, D gene, J gene, CDR3 protein, CDR3 DNA. D genes are given only for firm matches. Rows may omit the clone size; those that give it use once, few, many or a size class.

>TRBV6-1|few|-|TRBJ2-3
CASSEFGGDETQYF
TGTGCCAGCAGTGAATTCGGAGGCGACGAGACGCAGTATTTT
>TRBV5-1|-|-|TRBJ1-3
CASSQGAGGNTIYF
TGCGCCAGCAGCCAGGGAGCGGGAGGAAACACCATATATTTT
>TRBV7-9|many|TRBD1|TRBJ2-7
CASSALTGVEINNEQYF
TGTGCCAGCAGCGCACTGACAGGGGTGGAAATAAACAACGAGCAGTACTTC
>TRBV21-1|-|-|TRBJ1-1
CATPNGQGGDTEAFF
TGTGCCACCCCAAACGGACAGGGCGGTGACACTGAAGCTTTCTTT
>TRBV7-9|-|-|TRBJ1-2
CASSPLGYTF
TGTGCCAGCAGCCCCCTTGGCTACACCTTC
>TRBV5-5|-|-|TRBJ1-3
CASSLARGFSGNTIYF
TGTGCCAGCAGCTTGGCCAGGGGCTTCTCTGGAAACACCATATATTTT
>TRBV28|-|-|TRBJ2-7
CASSRTNRYEQYF
TGTGCCAGCTCACGGACAAATCGCTACGAGCAGTACTTC
>TRBV15|-|-|TRBJ1-3
CATSRDLEVTGNTIYF
TGTGCCACCAGCAGAGATTTGGAGGTCACTGGAAACACCATATATTTT
>TRBV11-2|few|TRBD2|TRBJ2-7
CASSLPGTGGPYEQYF
TGTGCCAGCAGCCTCCCCGGGACGGGAGGGCCTTACGAGCAGTACTTC
>TRBV11-3|-|-|TRBJ2-5
CASSTGETQYF
TGTGCCAGCAGCACCGGAGAGACCCAGTACTTC